Below, 2 T cell receptor beta chains from the same sample are listed, as sequenced in a study of T cells in narcolepsy. Profiling relied on immunoSEQ multiplex PCR, and the TCRdb table lists in-frame clones only, not all of them. The sample includes roughly 35,000 clones, over 75% of them seen just once. The sequencing input was CD45RA- memory CD4+ T cells from PBMCs. These receptors came from a human donor with narcolepsy.

The rearrangement uses TRBV2 and TRBJ1-3; D is perhaps TRBD1 (6 bases). CDR1 and CDR2 (germline): SNHLY, FYNNEI. Trimming removed 7 bases from V and 4 bases from J, with 11 bases in between. CDR3 size: 13 residues. CDR3 amino acids: CASKGGAGNTIYF. The CDR3, as DNA: TGTGCCAGCAAGGGGGGGGCCGGAAACACCATATATTTT.

This clone was seen more than once but under ten times. This chain connects TRBV19 to TRBJ2-7, with a weak D call TRBD2 (5 bases). Germline loops: CDR1 LNHDA, CDR2 SQIVND (reference sequence). V lost 5 bases and J lost 5, with 10 bases in between. CDR3 size: 12 residues. The CDR3 here is CASSALADEQYF. CDR3 nucleotide sequence: TGTGCCAGTAGTGCCCTAGCAGACGAGCAGTACTTC. The full variable domain, with the rest looked up from reference TRBV19 and TRBJ2-7, is DGGITQSPKYLFRKEGQNVTLSCEQNLNHDAMYWYRQDPGQGLRLIYYSQIVNDFQKGDIAEGYSVSREKKESFPLTVTSAQKNPTAFYLCASSALADEQYFGPGTRLTVT.